One and the same sample provided the 26 T cell receptor beta chains below, sequenced in a study of cytomegalovirus exposure and HLA in healthy donors. Primers for the PCR totalled 60 Vbeta and 13 Jbeta. Clones were sequenced by immunoSEQ multiplex PCR, and TCRdb holds only the in-frame ones, with some missing. The data hold more than 110,000 clones, with over 80% observed a single time. The specimen sequenced was PBMCs. Every receptor here comes from a female donor in good health and CMV-seronegative.

V usage is TRBV30 and J usage is TRBJ2-7, with D maybe TRBD2 (6 bases). Germline CDR1 is GTSNPN and CDR2 is SVGIG (reference sequence). V was pared by 3 bases and J by 3 bases, with 15 bases between. The CDR3 runs to 14 residues. The CDR3 sequence: CAWSWGETLYEQYF. In DNA form, the CDR3 reads TGTGCCTGGAGCTGGGGGGAAACCCTCTACGAGCAGTACTTC.

The chain combines TRBV30 with TRBJ1-2; the match to TRBD1 covers 12 bases. V gave up 8 bases and J gave up 4 bases; unmatched junction bases: 2. Germline V lookup: CDR1 GTSNPN, CDR2 SVGIG (reference sequence). CDR3 length: 12 residues. CDR3 coding DNA: TGTGCCGGGACAGGGGGCACCTATGGCTACACCTTC. Translation gives CAGTGGTYGYTF.

As for this clone: One base away lies a much larger clone, so this may be a sequencing read error. The chain carries TRBV13 and TRBJ1-1; 9 bases line up with TRBD1. V shed 5 bases and J 1 base; nucleotides not matched to a gene: 2. Germline CDR1 is PRHDT and CDR2 is FYEKMQ (reference sequence). CDR3 size: 14 residues. CDR3 loop: CASSAGQGNTEAFF. The CDR3, as DNA: TGTGCCAGCAGCGCGGGACAGGGGAACACTGAAGCTTTCTTT.

V gene TRBV6-5 combines with J gene TRBJ2-7; D is possibly TRBD1 (8 bases). CDR3 length: 14 residues. Per germline, CDR1 MNHEY and CDR2 SVGAGI. V was pared by 6 bases and J by 2 bases, with 14 bases between. CDR3: CASSPQGGTYEQYF. DNA for the CDR3: TGTGCCAGCAGCCCACAGGGGGGGACCTACGAGCAGTACTTC.

This clone appeared once. The chain couples TRBV11-2 to TRBJ2-7; D possibly corresponds to TRBD1 (5 bases). V lost 3 bases and J lost 2, with 11 bases in between. Germline V CDR1 and CDR2: SGHAT, FQNNGV. The CDR3 spans 14 residues. The CDR3, as DNA: TGTGCCAGCAGCTTGTCCGACAGCCCCTACGAGCAGTACTTC. Translated: CASSLSDSPYEQYF.

The rearrangement links TRBV4-1 to TRBJ2-7; D perhaps matches TRBD1 (6 bases). The germline gives CDR1 MGHRA, CDR2 YSYEKL. V lost 4 bases to trimming and J lost 0 bases, with 10 bases between them. This CDR3 is 14 amino acids long. CDR3 protein: CASSLGQSSYEQYF. The CDR3 DNA reads TGCGCCAGCAGCCTCGGACAGAGCTCCTACGAGCAGTACTTC.

This clone was picked up a small number of times. The chain has TRBV18 and TRBJ1-1; D gene unclear. V dropped 1 base and J dropped 0 bases, with 6 bases sitting between them. CDR3 length equals 14 residues. Germline CDR1 reads KGHSH; CDR2 reads LQKENI. CDR3 sequence (DNA): TGTGCCAGCTCACCACGTTCGGTGAACACTGAAGCTTTCTTT. Residues: CASSPRSVNTEAFF.

The chain joins TRBV23-1 to TRBJ1-1, with 7 bases aligning to TRBD1. TRBV23-1 counts as an open reading frame of uncertain function. This CDR3 has 13 residues. V trimming: 4 bases; J trimming: 12 bases; junction bases outside the gene matches: 11. The CDR3 bases are TGCGCCAGCAGTCTTAAGCCTGGACAGGTTACTTTCTTT. Translation: CASSLKPGQVTFF.

This clone occurred many times. The genes are TRBV10-3 and TRBJ1-5; 7 nucleotides align to TRBD1. The CDR3 sequence is 15 residues long. Trimming took 5 bases from V and 4 from J; bases not matched to a gene: 8. The germline gives CDR1 ENHRY, CDR2 SYGVKD. The CDR3 spells CAISTGTESNQPQHF. The CDR3 bases are TGTGCCATCAGTACCGGGACAGAATCGAATCAGCCCCAGCATTTT.

The chain recombines TRBV28 with TRBJ2-5, with D possibly matching TRBD1 (6 bases). Trimming removed 2 bases at V and 6 bases at J, with 16 bases between. Germline CDR1 MDHEN, CDR2 SYDVKM. This CDR3 has 15 residues. CDR3 sequence reads: CASSLADRPPKTQYF. The CDR3 nucleotides are TGTGCCAGCAGTTTAGCGGACAGACCCCCGAAGACCCAGTACTTC. The variable domain in full, completed from reference TRBV28 and TRBJ2-5, reads DVKVTQSSRYLVKRTGEKVFLECVQDMDHENMFWYRQDPGLGLRLIYFSYDVKMKEKGDIPEGYSVSREKKERFSLILESASTNQTSMYLCASSLADRPPKTQYFGPGTRLLVL.

This clone was detected only once. The chain recombines TRBV4-1 with TRBJ1-1; tentative D call: TRBD1 (5 bases). Looked up from germline, CDR1 is MGHRA and CDR2 is YSYEKL. V gave up 0 bases and J gave up 4 bases, with 18 bases separating them. CDR3 length equals 17 residues. This CDR3 reads CASSQDGWGRGSTEAFF. The CDR3 DNA sequence: TGCGCCAGCAGCCAAGATGGGTGGGGACGGGGGAGCACTGAAGCTTTCTTT.

This clone was observed a single time. This chain connects TRBV7-2 to TRBJ1-5, with D hard to call. Per the germline V gene, CDR1 is SGHTA and CDR2 is FQGNSA. V lost 2 bases to trimming and J lost 0 bases, with 5 bases between them. This CDR3 contains 14 residues. The CDR3 coding sequence is TGTGCCAGCAGCTTATCCTATAGCAATCAGCCCCAGCATTTT. It encodes CASSLSYSNQPQHF.

V usage is TRBV19 and J usage is TRBJ1-5; TRBD1 aligns across 8 bases. The CDR3 runs 15 residues. V was clipped by 7 bases and J by 7 bases; unmatched bases: 12. Germline values: CDR1 LNHDA, CDR2 SQIVND (reference sequence). The CDR3 here is CASNPMTGAHQPQHF. CDR3 in DNA: TGTGCCAGTAACCCCATGACAGGGGCGCACCAGCCCCAGCATTTT.

The gene calls are TRBV29-1 and TRBJ2-1, with 7 positions matching TRBD2. The V and J ends lost 4 bases and 0 bases, in that order; junction bases with no gene match: 3. Germline V CDR1 and CDR2: SQVTM, ANQGSEA. The length of the CDR3 is 14 residues. Here the CDR3 reads CSVVREVSYNEQFF. The CDR3 nucleotides read TGCAGCGTTGTTCGGGAGGTCTCCTACAATGAGCAGTTCTTC.

The V gene is TRBV7-2, the J gene TRBJ2-3; 11 bases fit TRBD1. V trimming: 5 bases; J trimming: 5 bases; junction bases outside the gene matches: 3. Germline lookup yields CDR1 SGHTA and CDR2 FQGNSA. This CDR3 is built from 14 residues. The CDR3 coding sequence is TGTGCCAGCAGCAGCGGGACAGGGGGAGATACGCAGTATTTT. Encoded protein: CASSSGTGGDTQYF.

The chain combines TRBV4-1 with TRBJ1-5; no firm D call. CDR1 is MGHRA and CDR2 is YSYEKL in the germline V gene. Trimming shortened V by 0 bases and J by 6 bases, and 6 bases separated the two germline ends. This CDR3 comprises 13 residues. In DNA form, the CDR3 reads TGCGCCAGCAGCCAAGATTCGGGTCAGCCCCAGCATTTT. This gives the protein CASSQDSGQPQHF.

J is TRBJ1-1 and V is TRBV14, with D unclear. With 1 base removed from V and 7 bases from J, the gap between germline ends came to 13 bases. The CDR3 covers 14 residues. Germline V lookup: CDR1 SGHDN, CDR2 FVKESK. The CDR3: CASSQVVGVGEAFF. CDR3 DNA sequence: TGTGCCAGCAGCCAAGTTGTCGGGGTGGGTGAAGCTTTCTTT. The whole variable domain, filled in from reference TRBV14 and TRBJ1-1, reads EAGVTQFPSHSVIEKGQTVTLRCDPISGHDNLYWYRRVMGKEIKFLLHFVKESKQDESGMPNNRFLAERTGGTYSTLKVQPAELEDSGVYFCASSQVVGVGEAFFGQGTRLTVV.

V and J are TRBV7-9 and TRBJ2-1, with TRBD2 matching 8 bases. This CDR3 spans 13 amino acids. Looked up from germline, CDR1 is SEHNR and CDR2 is FQNEAQ (reference sequence). J lost 10 bases, V lost 2 bases, and 4 bases had no gene match. CDR3: CASSLLPSGEQFF. CDR3 bases: TGTGCCAGCAGCTTATTGCCTAGCGGGGAGCAGTTCTTC.

CDR3: CASSLYPPTTSGYDEQFF. The CDR3, as DNA: TGTGCCAGCAGTTTATATCCACCCACCACTAGCGGGTACGATGAGCAGTTCTTC. This chain connects TRBV27 to TRBJ2-1, with 9 bases fitting TRBD2. Per the germline V gene, CDR1 is MNHEY and CDR2 is SMNVEV (reference sequence). The CDR3 contains 18 residues. V was pared by 1 base and J by 8 bases, with 15 bases of the junction left unmatched.

CDR3 protein: CASNVLGGREAFF. DNA for the CDR3: TGTGCCAGCAACGTTCTCGGGGGGCGTGAAGCTTTCTTT. V usage is TRBV2 and J usage is TRBJ1-1; D is perhaps TRBD1 (6 bases). Trimming shortened V by 7 bases and J by 7 bases, and 16 bases separated the two germline ends. This CDR3 contains 13 residues. Germline assignment: CDR1 SNHLY and CDR2 FYNNEI.

This clone was seen more than once but under ten times. This chain joins TRBV2 and TRBJ1-1, with D uncertain. The length of the CDR3 is 13 residues. V was clipped by 9 bases and J by 1 base, with 12 bases between them. Germline V CDR1 and CDR2: SNHLY, FYNNEI. CDR3 sequence reads: CARAGRTNTEAFF. CDR3 nucleotide sequence: TGTGCCAGAGCGGGCAGGACGAACACTGAAGCTTTCTTT.

V gene TRBV6-1 combines with J gene TRBJ2-3, with 10 bases fitting TRBD1. The CDR3 loop spans 17 amino acids. Germline CDR1 is MNHNS and CDR2 is SASEGT. Germline trimming cut 4 bases from V and 4 bases from J; bases unmatched to any gene: 11. The CDR3 is CASSVSGQGVFPDTQYF. The CDR3 coding sequence is TGTGCCAGCAGTGTGTCCGGACAGGGGGTTTTCCCAGATACGCAGTATTTT.

V gene TRBV4-2 combines with J gene TRBJ1-1; 8 bases match TRBD1. Germline loops: CDR1 LGHNA, CDR2 YNFKEQ. The CDR3 covers 17 residues. J lost 3 bases, V lost 2 bases, and 11 bases had no gene match. CDR3 sequence (DNA): TGTGCCAGCAGCCAACCACGGAAGATACAGGGGGACACTGAAGCTTTCTTT. Translating gives CASSQPRKIQGDTEAFF.

V usage is TRBV7-9 and J usage is TRBJ2-2, with 9 positions matching TRBD2. The V and J ends lost 5 bases and 3 bases, in that order; junction bases with no gene match: 10. The germline CDR1 and CDR2 sequences are SEHNR and FQNEAQ (reference sequence). The CDR3 totals 17 residues. CDR3 DNA sequence: TGTGCCAGCAGCCCCCGGGCTAGCGGGACGGACACCGGGGAGCTGTTTTTT. Translating it yields CASSPRASGTDTGELFF.

The gene calls are TRBV29-1 and TRBJ1-2; possibly TRBD1 for D (6 bases). Trimming cost V 6 bases and J 0 bases, with 8 bases left between them. The CDR3 is 12 residues long. The germline V gene encodes CDR1 SQVTM and CDR2 ANQGSEA. DNA of the CDR3: TGCAGCGTGACAGGAACTAACTATGGCTACACCTTC. Translating gives CSVTGTNYGYTF.

DNA of the CDR3: TGTGCCAGTAGTATCGGAGGGGTGGGCACAGATACGCAGTATTTT. This translates into CASSIGGVGTDTQYF. The V call is TRBV19, the J call TRBJ2-3; D is perhaps TRBD2 (6 bases). The CDR3 has 15 residues. V lost 3 bases, J lost 1 base, and 11 bases lay in between. In germline, CDR1 is LNHDA, CDR2 SQIVND (reference sequence).